The 25 T cell receptor beta chains given below trace back to one sample, sequenced in a study of blood T cell repertoires in COVID-19. Profiled with immunoSEQ multiplex PCR; TCRdb holds only in-frame clones, not every one. The table shows under 45,000 clones, with 86% occurring only once. Sequencing was done on a sample of peripheral blood. These receptors all stem from a man aged 35 to 55 with active COVID-19.

This chain connects TRBV2 to TRBJ2-5; 7 positions match TRBD1. Trimming at V came to 8 bases and at J to 4 bases, leaving 4 bases not matched to a gene. The CDR3 has 12 residues. Germline V CDR1 and CDR2: SNHLY, FYNNEI. The CDR3 DNA reads TGTGCCAGCCGAGGGGGCGGAGAGACCCAGTACTTC. Translating it yields CASRGGGETQYF.

The chain carries TRBV6-1 and TRBJ2-7, with TRBD1 as a possible D gene (5 bases). V was shortened by 3 bases and J by 2 bases, with 5 bases between the two germline ends. The germline V gene has CDR1 MNHNS and CDR2 SASEGT. The CDR3 runs 12 residues. CDR3 DNA sequence: TGTGCCAGCAGTGAGGACACCTACGAGCAGTACTTC. Protein product: CASSEDTYEQYF.

The gene calls are TRBV7-9 and TRBJ1-2; D may be TRBD1 (6 bases). The CDR3 runs 16 residues. Germline CDR1 is SEHNR and CDR2 is FQNEAQ (reference sequence). V shed 5 bases and J shed 3 bases, with 19 bases lying between them. This CDR3 is CASSHAPQGGDYGYTF. Written as DNA, the CDR3 is TGTGCCAGCAGCCACGCCCCACAGGGCGGCGACTATGGCTACACCTTC.

The chain has TRBV5-1 and TRBJ2-3, with TRBD1 identical over 11 bases. This CDR3 contains 14 residues. Trimming at V came to 4 bases and at J to 6 bases, leaving 4 bases not matched to a gene. Germline V CDR1 and CDR2: SGHRS, YFSETQ. CDR3 coding DNA: TGCGCCAGCAGCCGGACAGGGGGCGAGGATACGCAGTATTTT. It translates to CASSRTGGEDTQYF.

V gene TRBV9 combines with J gene TRBJ2-3; the match to TRBD2 covers 7 bases. V was clipped by 2 bases and J by 4 bases; unmatched bases: 7. The CDR3 loop spans 15 amino acids. CDR1 and CDR2 (germline): SGDLS, YYNGEE. CDR3 amino acids: CASSVGGSAADTQYF. For the CDR3, the DNA is TGTGCCAGCAGCGTTGGCGGGAGCGCGGCAGATACGCAGTATTTT.

This clone showed up just once. Other nucleotide sequences in the sample specify the same CDR3. V and J are TRBV7-9 and TRBJ2-3; tentative D call: TRBD1 (6 bases). CDR3 length equals 14 residues. The V gene lost 2 bases and the J gene lost 0 bases, with 6 bases spanning the gap. Germline V CDR1 and CDR2: SEHNR, FQNEAQ (reference sequence). Written as DNA, the CDR3 is TGTGCCAGCAGCTTACAGGGGAGCACAGATACGCAGTATTTT. This codes for CASSLQGSTDTQYF.

The rearrangement links TRBV5-1 to TRBJ2-6; no firm D call. CDR1 and CDR2 from the germline V gene are SGHRS and YFSETQ. Between the trimmed V and J ends, which lost 5 bases and 0 bases, there was a span of 3 bases. CDR3 length: 13 amino acids. Written as DNA, the CDR3 is TGCGCCAGCAGACTCTCTGGGGCCAACGTCCTGACTTTC. Protein product: CASRLSGANVLTF.

V usage is TRBV6-5 and J usage is TRBJ2-7; TRBD1 might be the D (5 bases). Germline V CDR1 and CDR2: MNHEY, SVGAGI. CDR3 length: 13 amino acids. V lost 6 bases to trimming and J lost 7 bases, with 16 bases between them. The CDR3 coding sequence is TGTGCCAGCAGACGGCCAGGGATACGGGAGCAGTACTTC. This encodes CASRRPGIREQYF.

This sequence joins TRBV10-1 and TRBJ2-7, with 9 bases fitting TRBD2. The CDR3 has 13 residues. Germline CDR1 reads WNHNN; CDR2 reads SYGVQD (reference sequence). The trim removed 8 bases at V and 7 bases at J, leaving 9 bases unmatched. The CDR3 here is CASSLAGPGEQYF. Written as DNA, the CDR3 is TGCGCCAGCTCTCTAGCGGGGCCAGGGGAGCAGTACTTC.

The chain employs TRBV19 and TRBJ2-7; 9 bases are shared with TRBD2. The CDR3 covers 14 residues. The germline CDR1 and CDR2 sequences are LNHDA and SQIVND (reference sequence). Trimming at V came to 4 bases and at J to 4 bases, leaving 5 bases not matched to a gene. The CDR3 is CASSRTSDRYEQYF. CDR3 DNA sequence: TGTGCCAGTAGTAGGACTAGCGACAGGTACGAGCAGTACTTC. The full variable domain, in which reference TRBV19 and TRBJ2-7 provide the parts outside the CDR3, is DGGITQSPKYLFRKEGQNVTLSCEQNLNHDAMYWYRQDPGQGLRLIYYSQIVNDFQKGDIAEGYSVSREKKESFPLTVTSAQKNPTAFYLCASSRTSDRYEQYFGPGTRLTVT.

The CDR3 DNA follows: TGTGCCAGCAGCAGACTAGCGGGATACTACGAGCAGTACTTC. Translated, it gives CASSRLAGYYEQYF. This chain uses TRBV5-6 with TRBJ2-7, with 11 bases fitting TRBD2. The V segment lost 4 bases and the J segment 3 bases; nucleotides outside the gene matches: 3. The CDR3 loop spans 14 amino acids. The V gene's germline CDR1 is SGHDT and CDR2 YYEEEE.

This chain uses TRBV5-6 with TRBJ1-4, with TRBD1 matching over 10 bases. Trimming took 1 base from V and 4 from J; bases not matched to a gene: 7. The CDR3 length is 17 residues. The germline V gene encodes CDR1 SGHDT and CDR2 YYEEEE. The CDR3 spells CASSLPTWDRGNEKLFF. The CDR3 DNA reads as TGTGCCAGCAGCTTGCCTACGTGGGACAGGGGTAATGAAAAACTGTTTTTT.

The chain joins TRBV6-5 to TRBJ1-1; 9 bases fit TRBD1. The CDR3 covers 14 residues. With V trimmed by 2 bases and J by 4 bases, 2 bases remained unmatched. CDR1 and CDR2 from the germline V gene are MNHEY and SVGAGI. This CDR3 reads CASSYRQGVTEAFF. The CDR3 DNA reads as TGTGCCAGCAGTTACCGACAGGGGGTCACTGAAGCTTTCTTT.

J is TRBJ2-4 and V is TRBV15; the D is unclear. The V end lost 1 base, the J end lost 9 bases, and 16 bases lay between the germline ends. Germline V lookup: CDR1 LNHNV, CDR2 YYDKDF (reference sequence). The CDR3 is 15 residues long. In DNA form, the CDR3 reads TGTGCCACCAGCAGAGTCGTAAACGGGTTGATCATTCAGTACTTC. It is translated as CATSRVVNGLIIQYF.

V is TRBV30 and J is TRBJ2-7; possibly TRBD2 for D (6 bases). The CDR3 contains 16 residues. Germline loops: CDR1 GTSNPN, CDR2 SVGIG (reference sequence). V was clipped by 5 bases and J by 6 bases, with 26 bases between them. The CDR3 here is CAWRPARRLVPLEQYF. The CDR3 DNA is TGTGCCTGGCGCCCGGCGAGGCGACTAGTCCCCCTCGAGCAGTACTTC.

A word on this clone: The junction departs from the called germline gene at one end, perhaps through a read error. The rearrangement joins TRBV6-6 to TRBJ2-5; D ambiguous. The germline V gene has CDR1 MNHNY and CDR2 SVGAGI (reference sequence). This CDR3 has 15 amino acids. For the CDR3, the DNA is TGTGCCAGCAGCTACTCTGGAGCAGAACAAGAGACCCAGTACTTC. Translation gives CASSYSGAEQETQYF.

J is TRBJ1-1 and V is TRBV27; 7 bases line up with TRBD1. Germline V gene data show CDR1 as MNHEY and CDR2 as SMNVEV (reference sequence). The CDR3 length is 16 residues. V lost 0 bases and J lost 4; bases outside the gene matches: 8. In DNA, the CDR3 is TGTGCCAGCAGTTTATCGAACTTCAGGGGGTCCACTGAAGCTTTCTTT. It codes for CASSLSNFRGSTEAFF.

This clone was seen a single time. V and J are TRBV5-1 and TRBJ2-3; D remains ambiguous. CDR1 is SGHRS, CDR2 YFSETQ, per germline. The germline V and J ends were trimmed by 4 bases and 1 base, with 10 bases remaining between them. The CDR3 consists of 14 residues. CDR3 residues: CASSPSPGTDTQYF. The CDR3 nucleotides are TGCGCCAGCAGCCCGTCGCCGGGCACAGATACGCAGTATTTT.

The chain carries TRBV7-8 and TRBJ1-2; a possible D gene is TRBD1 (5 bases). Trimming shortened V by 1 base and J by 2 bases, and 14 bases separated the two germline ends. Germline V CDR1 and CDR2: SGHVS, FQNEAQ. This CDR3 contains 16 residues. CDR3 region: CASSLVGGWLNYGYTF. Written as DNA, the CDR3 is TGTGCCAGCAGCTTAGTGGGGGGATGGCTGAACTATGGCTACACCTTC. Full variable domain (rest looked up from reference TRBV7-8 and TRBJ1-2): GAGVSQSPRYKVAKRGQDVALRCDPISGHVSLFWYQQALGQGPEFLTYFQNEAQLDKSGLPSDRFFAERPEGSVSTLKIQRTQQEDSAVYLCASSLVGGWLNYGYTFGSGTRLTVV.

V usage is TRBV9 and J usage is TRBJ2-1; TRBD2 matches at 10 bases. The trim removed 3 bases at V and 4 bases at J, leaving 4 bases unmatched. The germline CDR1 and CDR2 sequences are SGDLS and YYNGEE. The CDR3 contains 15 residues. The chain's CDR3 is CASSGGLARYNEQFF. In nucleotides, the CDR3 is TGTGCCAGCAGCGGGGGACTAGCGCGGTACAATGAGCAGTTCTTC.

The genes are TRBV7-6 and TRBJ2-2, with D tentatively TRBD2 (6 bases). Trimming stripped 1 base from V and 2 bases from J, with 11 bases between. The germline V gene has CDR1 SGHVS and CDR2 FNYEAQ. The CDR3 runs 16 residues. In DNA, the CDR3 is TGTGCCAGCAGCTTAGGCGGGACCCTTAACACCGGGGAGCTGTTTTTT. This translates into CASSLGGTLNTGELFF.

This chain connects TRBV2 to TRBJ1-5; D uncertain. Trimming took 1 base from V and 0 from J, leaving 13 bases between them. This CDR3 contains 17 residues. Germline assignment: CDR1 SNHLY and CDR2 FYNNEI. The CDR3 region is CASSEVAAGLSNQPQHF. Written as DNA, the CDR3 is TGTGCCAGCAGTGAAGTCGCGGCCGGCCTTAGCAATCAGCCCCAGCATTTT. The whole variable domain, remainder taken from reference TRBV2 and TRBJ1-5, is EPEVTQTPSHQVTQMGQEVILRCVPISNHLYFYWYRQILGQKVEFLVSFYNNEISEKSEIFDDQFSVERPDGSNFTLKIRSTKLEDSAMYFCASSEVAAGLSNQPQHFGDGTRLSIL.

The sample holds one count of this clone. The chain couples TRBV19 to TRBJ2-3; TRBD2 matches 7 bases. This CDR3 comprises 14 residues. Looked up from germline, CDR1 is LNHDA and CDR2 is SQIVND (reference sequence). With 6 bases clipped from V and 4 bases from J, the junction kept 7 bases outside the gene matches. CDR3 sequence reads: CASRVGGSSDTQYF. The DNA for the CDR3 is TGTGCCAGTAGAGTGGGAGGGAGCTCAGATACGCAGTATTTT.

This chain uses TRBV10-1 with TRBJ2-5, with a weak D call TRBD1 (6 bases). CDR1 WNHNN and CDR2 SYGVQD come from the germline V gene (reference sequence). This CDR3 is built from 12 residues. Trimming shortened V by 6 bases and J by 3 bases, and 8 bases separated the two germline ends. The CDR3 coding sequence is TGCGCCAGCAGCGCAGGGGAAGAGACCCAGTACTTC. It codes for CASSAGEETQYF.

V usage is TRBV2 and J usage is TRBJ2-1, with 11 bases fitting TRBD1. V shed 10 bases, J shed 10 bases, and the junction held 9 bases outside the gene matches. The CDR3 loop spans 13 amino acids. From germline, CDR1 is SNHLY and CDR2 FYNNEI. In nucleotides, the CDR3 is TGTGCCACCCCGGGACAGGGGGTTAGGGAGCAGTTCTTC. As protein: CATPGQGVREQFF.